This T cell receptor beta chain was retrieved from a study of T cell responses to AZD1222 COVID-19 vaccine. Study summary: The analysis combined second doses at about 4 or about 12 weeks. Study findings and constraints: Within unmutated variant regions lay the reported targets of nearly half of spike-specific TCRs. Recipients of AZD1222 seropositive at baseline numbered only 5 to 7. Clonal diversity was possibly underestimated; the donors were predominantly white British and more often female.

V lost 1 base and J lost 4, with 17 bases in between. Looked up from germline, CDR1 is LNHDA and CDR2 is SQIVND (reference sequence). The CDR3 is 16 amino acids. Assay used: immunoSEQ multiplex PCR; TCRdb lists only in-frame clones, some missing. The profile covers around 110,000 clones, with 85% to 90% appearing a single time and around 9.6% taken by the ten largest. Regarding this clone: As yet, its antigen is unknown.

This sequence joins TRBV19 and TRBJ2-7, with D perhaps matching TRBD1 or TRBD2 (6 bases each). The TCR sequence derives from an adult in good health. Material: peripheral blood, obtained on day 0 of AZD1222 vaccination. The CDR3 DNA is TGTGCCAGTAGTATAGGAGGACCGGGGGCATTTTACGAGCAGTACTTC. This codes for CASSIGGPGAFYEQYF.